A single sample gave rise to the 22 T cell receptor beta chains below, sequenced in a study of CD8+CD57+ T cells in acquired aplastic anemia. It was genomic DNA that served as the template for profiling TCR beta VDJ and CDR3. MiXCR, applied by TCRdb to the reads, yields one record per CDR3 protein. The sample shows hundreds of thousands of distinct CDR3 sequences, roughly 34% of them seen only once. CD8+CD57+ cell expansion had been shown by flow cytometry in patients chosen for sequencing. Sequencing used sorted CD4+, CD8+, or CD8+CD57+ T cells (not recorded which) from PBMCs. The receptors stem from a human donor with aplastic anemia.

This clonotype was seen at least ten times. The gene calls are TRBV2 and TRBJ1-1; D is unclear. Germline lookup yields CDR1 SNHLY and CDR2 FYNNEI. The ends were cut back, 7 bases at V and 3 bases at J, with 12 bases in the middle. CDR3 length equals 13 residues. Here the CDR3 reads CASNEGLHTEAFF. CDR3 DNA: TGTGCCAGCAACGAGGGTCTTCACACTGAAGCTTTCTTT.

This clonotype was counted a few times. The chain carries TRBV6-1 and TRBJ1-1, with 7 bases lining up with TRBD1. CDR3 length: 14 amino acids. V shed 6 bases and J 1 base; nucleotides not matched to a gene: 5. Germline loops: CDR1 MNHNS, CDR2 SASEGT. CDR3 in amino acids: CASRDRAGNTEAFF. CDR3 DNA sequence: TGTGCCAGCAGAGACAGGGCGGGGAACACTGAAGCTTTCTTT.

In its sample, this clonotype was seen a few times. CDR3 DNA sequence: TGCAGTGCTAGCCTGGGAGGCACTGAAGCTTTCTTT. It specifies CSASLGGTEAFF. The rearrangement joins TRBV20-1 to TRBJ1-1; D is unclear. The germline V gene encodes CDR1 DFQATT and CDR2 SNEGSKA (reference sequence). V was clipped by 3 bases and J by 4 bases, with 9 bases between them. There are 12 residues in the CDR3.

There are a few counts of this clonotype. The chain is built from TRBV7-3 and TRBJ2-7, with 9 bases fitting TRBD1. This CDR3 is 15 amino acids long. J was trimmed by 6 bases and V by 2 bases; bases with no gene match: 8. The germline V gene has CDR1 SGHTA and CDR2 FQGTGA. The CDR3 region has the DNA TGTGCCAGCAGCTTATTTGGGACAGGGATCTCCGAGCAGTACTTC. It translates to CASSLFGTGISEQYF. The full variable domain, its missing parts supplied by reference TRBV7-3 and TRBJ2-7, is GAGVSQTPSNKVTEKGKYVELRCDPISGHTALYWYRQSLGQGPEFLIYFQGTGAADDSGLPNDRFFAVRPEGSVSTLKIQRTERGDSAVYLCASSLFGTGISEQYFGPGTRLTVT.

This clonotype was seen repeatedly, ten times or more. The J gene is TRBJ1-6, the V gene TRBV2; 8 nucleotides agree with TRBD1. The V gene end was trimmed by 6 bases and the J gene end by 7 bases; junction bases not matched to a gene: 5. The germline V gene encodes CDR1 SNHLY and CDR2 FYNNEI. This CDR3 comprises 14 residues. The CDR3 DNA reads TGTGCCAGCAGGGGGGGACAGGAGAATTCACCCCTCCACTTT. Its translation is CASRGGQENSPLHF.

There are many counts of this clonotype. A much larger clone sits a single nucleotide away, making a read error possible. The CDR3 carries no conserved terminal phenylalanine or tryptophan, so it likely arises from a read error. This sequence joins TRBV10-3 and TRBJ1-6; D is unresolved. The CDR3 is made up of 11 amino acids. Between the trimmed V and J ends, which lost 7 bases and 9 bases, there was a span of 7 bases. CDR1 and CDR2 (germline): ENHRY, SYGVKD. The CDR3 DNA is TGTGCCATCACACAGACTTCACCCCTCCACCTT. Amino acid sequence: CAITQTSPLHL.

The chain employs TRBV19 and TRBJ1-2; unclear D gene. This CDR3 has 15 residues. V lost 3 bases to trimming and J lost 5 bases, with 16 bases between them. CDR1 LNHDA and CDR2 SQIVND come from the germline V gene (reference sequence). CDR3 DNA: TGTGCCAGTAGTATCGGTACCGGGAACAAGTATGGCTACACCTTC. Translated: CASSIGTGNKYGYTF.

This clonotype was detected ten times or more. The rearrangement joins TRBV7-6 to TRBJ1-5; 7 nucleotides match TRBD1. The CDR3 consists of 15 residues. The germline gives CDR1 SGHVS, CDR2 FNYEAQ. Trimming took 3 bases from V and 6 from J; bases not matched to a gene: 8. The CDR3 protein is CASSFAAGGVQPQHF. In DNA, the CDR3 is TGTGCCAGCAGCTTCGCTGCAGGGGGGGTTCAGCCCCAGCATTTT.

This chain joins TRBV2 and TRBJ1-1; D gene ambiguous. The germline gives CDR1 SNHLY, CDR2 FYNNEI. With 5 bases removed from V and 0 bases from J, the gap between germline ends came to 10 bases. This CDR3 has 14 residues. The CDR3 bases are TGTGCCAGCAGTTTCGGGGTGATGAACACTGAAGCTTTCTTT. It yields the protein CASSFGVMNTEAFF.

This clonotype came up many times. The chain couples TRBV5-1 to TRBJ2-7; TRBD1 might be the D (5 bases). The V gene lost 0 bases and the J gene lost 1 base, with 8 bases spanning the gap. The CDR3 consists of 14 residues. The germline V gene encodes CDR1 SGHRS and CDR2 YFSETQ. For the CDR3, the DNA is TGCGCCAGCAGCTTGGGACAGCATTCCTACGAGCAGTACTTC. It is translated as CASSLGQHSYEQYF. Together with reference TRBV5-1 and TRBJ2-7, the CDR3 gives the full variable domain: KAGVTQTPRYLIKTRGQQVTLSCSPISGHRSVSWYQQTPGQGLQFLFEYFSETQRNKGNFPGRFSGRQFSNSRSEMNVSTLELGDSALYLCASSLGQHSYEQYFGPGTRLTVT.

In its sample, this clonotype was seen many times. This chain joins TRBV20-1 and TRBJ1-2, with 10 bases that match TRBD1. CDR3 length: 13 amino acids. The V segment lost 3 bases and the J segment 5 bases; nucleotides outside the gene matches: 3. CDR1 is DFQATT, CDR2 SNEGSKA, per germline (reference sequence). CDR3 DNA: TGCAGTGCTAGCGAGGGACAGGGGTATGGCTACACCTTC. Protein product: CSASEGQGYGYTF.

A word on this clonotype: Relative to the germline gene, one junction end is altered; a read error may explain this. CDR3 sequence reads: CASSYSIPRGYYGYTF. The DNA for the CDR3 is TGTGCCAGCAGTTACTCAATCCCCCGAGGGTACTACGGCTACACCTTC. This chain links TRBV6-2 or TRBV6-3 with TRBJ1-2; D call uncertain. The CDR3 sequence is 16 residues long. Germline V gene sequence: CDR1 MNHEY, CDR2 SVGEGT.

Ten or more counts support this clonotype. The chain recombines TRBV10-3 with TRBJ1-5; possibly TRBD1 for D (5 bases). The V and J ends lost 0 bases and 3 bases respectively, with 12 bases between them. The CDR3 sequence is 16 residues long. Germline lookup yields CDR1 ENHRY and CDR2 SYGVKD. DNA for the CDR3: TGTGCCATCAGTGAGTCTGGGGCAGGGAACAATCAGCCCCAGCATTTT. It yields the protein CAISESGAGNNQPQHF.

For the CDR3, the DNA is TGTGCCAGCAGCCCTGGGACAGCCCCAGAGACCCAGTACTTC. Translating gives CASSPGTAPETQYF. The chain employs TRBV5-8 and TRBJ2-5, with 7 bases fitting TRBD1. Per germline, CDR1 SGHTS and CDR2 YDEGEE. The CDR3 has 14 amino acids. Trimming took 4 bases from V and 4 from J; bases not matched to a gene: 7.

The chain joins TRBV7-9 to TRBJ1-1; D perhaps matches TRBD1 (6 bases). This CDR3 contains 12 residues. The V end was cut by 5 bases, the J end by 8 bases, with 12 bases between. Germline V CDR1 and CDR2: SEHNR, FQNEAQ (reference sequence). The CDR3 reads CASSTAGTEAFF. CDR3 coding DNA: TGTGCCAGCAGCACTGCCGGGACAGAAGCTTTCTTT. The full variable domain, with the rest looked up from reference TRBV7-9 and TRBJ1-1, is DTGVSQNPRHKITKRGQNVTFRCDPISEHNRLYWYRQTLGQGPEFLTYFQNEAQLEKSRLLSDRFSAERPKGSFSTLEIQRTEQGDSAMYLCASSTAGTEAFFGQGTRLTVV.

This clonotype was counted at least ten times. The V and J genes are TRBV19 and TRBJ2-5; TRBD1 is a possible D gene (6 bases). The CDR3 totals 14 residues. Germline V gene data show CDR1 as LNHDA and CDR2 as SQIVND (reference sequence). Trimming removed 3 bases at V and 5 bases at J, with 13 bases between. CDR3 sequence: CASSIGFQGETQYF. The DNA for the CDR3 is TGTGCCAGTAGTATTGGATTTCAGGGGGAGACCCAGTACTTC.

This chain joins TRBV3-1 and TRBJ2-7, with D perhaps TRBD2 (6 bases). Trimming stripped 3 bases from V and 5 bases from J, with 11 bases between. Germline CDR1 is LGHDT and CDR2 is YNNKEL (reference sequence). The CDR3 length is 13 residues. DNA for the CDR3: TGTGCCAGCAGCCACGGGTCGGGGGACGAGCAGTACTTC. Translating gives CASSHGSGDEQYF.

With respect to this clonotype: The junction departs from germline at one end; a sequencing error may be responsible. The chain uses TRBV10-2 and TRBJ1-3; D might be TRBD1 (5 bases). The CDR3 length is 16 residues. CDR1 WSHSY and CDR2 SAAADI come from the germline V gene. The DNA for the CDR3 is TGTGCCAGCTCACCAGGAACAGGAGCCTCTGGAAACACCATATATTTT. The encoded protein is CASSPGTGASGNTIYF.

The CDR3 protein is CSATGSGQETQYF. As DNA, the CDR3 is TGCAGTGCCACGGGTAGCGGACAAGAGACCCAGTACTTC. The rearrangement uses TRBV20-1 and TRBJ2-5; tentatively, D is TRBD2 (6 bases). Between the trimmed V and J ends, which lost 6 bases and 2 bases, there was a span of 13 bases. The germline gives CDR1 DFQATT, CDR2 SNEGSKA (reference sequence). The length of the CDR3 is 13 residues.

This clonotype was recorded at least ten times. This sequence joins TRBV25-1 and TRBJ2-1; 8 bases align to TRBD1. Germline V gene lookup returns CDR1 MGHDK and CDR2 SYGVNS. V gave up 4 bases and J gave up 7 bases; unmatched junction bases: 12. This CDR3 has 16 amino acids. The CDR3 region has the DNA TGTGCCAGCAGTGGAGCGCGGGACAGGATAAGGAATGAGCAGTTCTTC. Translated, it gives CASSGARDRIRNEQFF.

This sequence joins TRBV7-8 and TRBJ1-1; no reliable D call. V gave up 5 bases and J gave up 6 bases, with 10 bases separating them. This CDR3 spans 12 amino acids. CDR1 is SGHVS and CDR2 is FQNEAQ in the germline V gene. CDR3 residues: CASSPTSAEAFF. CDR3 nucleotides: TGTGCCAGCAGCCCCACGTCGGCTGAAGCTTTCTTT.

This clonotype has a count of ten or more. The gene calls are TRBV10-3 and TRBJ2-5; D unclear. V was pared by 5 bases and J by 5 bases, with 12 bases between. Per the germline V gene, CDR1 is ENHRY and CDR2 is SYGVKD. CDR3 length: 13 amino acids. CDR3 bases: TGTGCCATCAGTTCGGACGCCGTTGAGACCCAGTACTTC. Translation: CAISSDAVETQYF.